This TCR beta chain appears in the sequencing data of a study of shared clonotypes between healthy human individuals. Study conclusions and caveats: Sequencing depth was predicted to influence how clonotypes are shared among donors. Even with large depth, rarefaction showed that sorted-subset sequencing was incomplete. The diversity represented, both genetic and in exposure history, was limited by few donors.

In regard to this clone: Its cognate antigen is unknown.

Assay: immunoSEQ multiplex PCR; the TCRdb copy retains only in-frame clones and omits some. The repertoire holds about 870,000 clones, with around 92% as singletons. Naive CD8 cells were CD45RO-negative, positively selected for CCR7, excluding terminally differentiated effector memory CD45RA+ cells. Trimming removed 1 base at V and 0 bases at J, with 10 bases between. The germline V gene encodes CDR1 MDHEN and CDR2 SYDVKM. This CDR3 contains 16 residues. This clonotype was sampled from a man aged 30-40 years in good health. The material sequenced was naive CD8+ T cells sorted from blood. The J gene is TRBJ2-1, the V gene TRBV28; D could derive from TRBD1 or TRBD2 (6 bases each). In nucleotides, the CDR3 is TGTGCCAGCAGTTTATCCGGGGGCGGCTCCTACAATGAGCAGTTCTTC. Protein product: CASSLSGGGSYNEQFF.